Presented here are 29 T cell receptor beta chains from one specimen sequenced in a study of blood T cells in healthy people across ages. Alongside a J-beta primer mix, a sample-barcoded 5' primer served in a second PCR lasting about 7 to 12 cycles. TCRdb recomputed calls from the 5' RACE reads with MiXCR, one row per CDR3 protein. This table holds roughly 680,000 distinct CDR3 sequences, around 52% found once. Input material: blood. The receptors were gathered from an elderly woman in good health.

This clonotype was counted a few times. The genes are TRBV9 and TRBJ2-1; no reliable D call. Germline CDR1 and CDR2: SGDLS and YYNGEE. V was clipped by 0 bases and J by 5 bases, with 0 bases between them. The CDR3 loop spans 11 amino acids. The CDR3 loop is CASSVDNEQFF. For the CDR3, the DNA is TGTGCCAGCAGCGTAGACAATGAGCAGTTCTTC.

The DNA for the CDR3 is TGTGCCACCAGCAGAGAAGGCGGCTATGGCTACACCTTC. As protein: CATSREGGYGYTF. The V call is TRBV15, the J call TRBJ1-2; D remains ambiguous. CDR3 size: 13 residues. Per the germline V gene, CDR1 is LNHNV and CDR2 is YYDKDF (reference sequence). Trimming pared 0 bases from V and 4 bases from J, leaving 6 bases between.

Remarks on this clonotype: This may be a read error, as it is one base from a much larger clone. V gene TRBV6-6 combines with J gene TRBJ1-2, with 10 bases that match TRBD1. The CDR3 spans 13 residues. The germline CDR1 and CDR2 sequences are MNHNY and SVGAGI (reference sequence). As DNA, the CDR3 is TGTGTCAGCAGGGACAGGGGCTGGTATGGCTACACCTTC. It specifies CVSRDRGWYGYTF.

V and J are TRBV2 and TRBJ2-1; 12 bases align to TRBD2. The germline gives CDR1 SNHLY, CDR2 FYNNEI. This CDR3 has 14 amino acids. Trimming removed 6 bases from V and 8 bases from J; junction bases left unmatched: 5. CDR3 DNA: TGTGCCAGCAGCCGCGGACTAGCGGGATATGAGCAGTTCTTC. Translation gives CASSRGLAGYEQFF.

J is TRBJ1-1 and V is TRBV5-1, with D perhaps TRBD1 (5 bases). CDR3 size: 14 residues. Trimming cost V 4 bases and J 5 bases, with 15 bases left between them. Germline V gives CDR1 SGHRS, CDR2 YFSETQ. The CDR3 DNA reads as TGCGCCAGCAGCCCTGGTGCAGGGCAGACTGAAGCTTTCTTT. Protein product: CASSPGAGQTEAFF.

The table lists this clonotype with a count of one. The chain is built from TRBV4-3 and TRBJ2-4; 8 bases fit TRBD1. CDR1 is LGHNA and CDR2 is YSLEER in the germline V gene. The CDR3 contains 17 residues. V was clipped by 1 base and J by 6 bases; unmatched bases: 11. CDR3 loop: CASSQVTGGRGGNIQYF. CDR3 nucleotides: TGCGCCAGCAGCCAAGTCACAGGGGGGCGGGGAGGAAACATTCAGTACTTC.

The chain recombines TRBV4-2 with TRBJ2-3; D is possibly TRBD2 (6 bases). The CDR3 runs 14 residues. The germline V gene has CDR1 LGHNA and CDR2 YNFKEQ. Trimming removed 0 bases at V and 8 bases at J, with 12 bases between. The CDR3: CASSQDQDYGTQYF. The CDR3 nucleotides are TGTGCCAGCAGCCAAGACCAGGACTATGGTACGCAGTATTTT.

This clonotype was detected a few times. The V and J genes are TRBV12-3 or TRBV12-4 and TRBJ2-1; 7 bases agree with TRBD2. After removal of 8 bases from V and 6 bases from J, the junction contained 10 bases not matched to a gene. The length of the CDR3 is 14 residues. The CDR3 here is CASRVGGTSNEQFF. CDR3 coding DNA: TGTGCCAGCCGGGTGGGAGGGACTTCCAATGAGCAGTTCTTC.

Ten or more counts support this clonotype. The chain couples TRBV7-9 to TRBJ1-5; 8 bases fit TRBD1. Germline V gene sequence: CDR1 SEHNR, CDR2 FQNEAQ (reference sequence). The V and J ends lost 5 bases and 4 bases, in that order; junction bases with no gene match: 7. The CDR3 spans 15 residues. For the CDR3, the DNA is TGTGCCAGCAGCCCGGGACAGGAGATTAATCAGCCCCAGCATTTT. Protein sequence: CASSPGQEINQPQHF.

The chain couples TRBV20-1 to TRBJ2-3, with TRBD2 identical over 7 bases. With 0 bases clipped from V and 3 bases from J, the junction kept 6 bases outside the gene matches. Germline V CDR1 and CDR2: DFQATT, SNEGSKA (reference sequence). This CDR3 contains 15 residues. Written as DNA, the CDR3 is TGCAGTGCTAGAGATGTATGGGGGGGTACAGATACGCAGTATTTT. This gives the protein CSARDVWGGTDTQYF.

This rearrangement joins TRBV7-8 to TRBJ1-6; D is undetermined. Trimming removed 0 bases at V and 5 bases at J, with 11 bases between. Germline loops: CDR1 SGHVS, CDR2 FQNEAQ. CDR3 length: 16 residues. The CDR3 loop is CASSLAHGVDNSPLHF. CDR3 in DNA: TGTGCCAGCAGCTTAGCGCACGGGGTAGATAATTCACCCCTCCACTTT.

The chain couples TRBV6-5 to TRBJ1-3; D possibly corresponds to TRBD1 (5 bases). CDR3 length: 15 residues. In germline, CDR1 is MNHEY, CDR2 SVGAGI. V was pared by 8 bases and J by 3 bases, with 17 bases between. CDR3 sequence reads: CASHPGGAGGNTIYF. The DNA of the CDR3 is TGTGCCAGCCATCCGGGTGGGGCGGGTGGAAACACCATATATTTT.

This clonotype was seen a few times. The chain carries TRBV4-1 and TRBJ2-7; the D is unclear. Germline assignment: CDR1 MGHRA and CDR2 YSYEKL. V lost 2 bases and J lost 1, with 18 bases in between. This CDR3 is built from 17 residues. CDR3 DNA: TGCGCCAGCAGCCAATTGCAACGGAAGACCGATTCCTACGAGCAGTACTTC. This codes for CASSQLQRKTDSYEQYF.

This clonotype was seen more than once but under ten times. Here the CDR3 reads CASSFMELPQSHPLWAQYF. DNA for the CDR3: TGCGCCAGCAGCTTTATGGAACTCCCCCAATCCCACCCTCTCTGGGCCCAGTACTTC. The rearrangement joins TRBV5-1 to TRBJ2-5; D gene uncertain. The CDR3 sequence is 19 residues long. CDR1 is SGHRS, CDR2 YFSETQ, per germline. Trimming took 2 bases from V and 9 from J, leaving 32 bases between them.

CDR3 sequence: CATSDFRDPGANVLTF. CDR3 DNA: TGTGCCACCAGTGATTTCAGGGACCCTGGGGCCAACGTCCTGACTTTC. This chain joins TRBV24-1 and TRBJ2-6; D tentatively reads TRBD1 or TRBD2 (5 bases each). V was trimmed by 1 base and J by 2 bases, leaving 8 bases between them. CDR3 length: 16 residues. Germline V gene sequence: CDR1 KGHDR, CDR2 SFDVKD.

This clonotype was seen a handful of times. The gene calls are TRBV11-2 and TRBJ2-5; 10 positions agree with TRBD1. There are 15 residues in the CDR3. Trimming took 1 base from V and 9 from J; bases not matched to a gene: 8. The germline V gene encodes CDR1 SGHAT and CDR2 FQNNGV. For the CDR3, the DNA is TGTGCCAGCAGCTTAGGAGATTGGACAGGGGGGGCCCAGTACTTC. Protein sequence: CASSLGDWTGGAQYF. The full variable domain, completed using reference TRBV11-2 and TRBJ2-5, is EAGVAQSPRYKIIEKRQSVAFWCNPISGHATLYWYQQILGQGPKLLIQFQNNGVVDDSQLPKDRFSAERLKGVDSTLKIQPAKLEDSAVYLCASSLGDWTGGAQYFGPGTRLLVL.

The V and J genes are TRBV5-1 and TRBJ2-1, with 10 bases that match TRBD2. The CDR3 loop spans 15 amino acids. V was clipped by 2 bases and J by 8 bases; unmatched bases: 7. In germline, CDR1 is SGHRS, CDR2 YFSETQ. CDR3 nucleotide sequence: TGCGCCAGCAGCTTTCTAGCGGGAGTAGGGGATGAGCAGTTCTTC. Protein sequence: CASSFLAGVGDEQFF.

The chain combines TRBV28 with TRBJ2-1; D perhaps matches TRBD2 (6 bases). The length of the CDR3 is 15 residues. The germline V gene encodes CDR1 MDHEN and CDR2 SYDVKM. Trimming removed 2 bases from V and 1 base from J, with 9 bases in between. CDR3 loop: CASSLLRESYNEQFF. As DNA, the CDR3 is TGTGCCAGCAGTTTACTGCGGGAATCCTACAATGAGCAGTTCTTC.

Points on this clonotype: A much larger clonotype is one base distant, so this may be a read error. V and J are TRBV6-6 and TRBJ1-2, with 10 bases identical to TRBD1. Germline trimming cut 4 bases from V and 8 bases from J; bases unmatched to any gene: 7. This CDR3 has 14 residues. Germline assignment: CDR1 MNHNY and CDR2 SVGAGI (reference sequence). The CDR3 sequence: CASSSGQGVYGYTF. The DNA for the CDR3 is TGTGCCAGCAGTTCCGGACAGGGGGTCTACGGCTACACCTTC.

The CDR3: CAWIFTSNQPQHF. CDR3 coding DNA: TGTGCCTGGATTTTTACCAGCAATCAGCCCCAGCATTTT. The chain recombines TRBV30 with TRBJ1-5; D is uncertain. Germline V lookup: CDR1 GTSNPN, CDR2 SVGIG (reference sequence). CDR3 length: 13 amino acids. V was clipped by 4 bases and J by 1 base, with 8 bases between them.

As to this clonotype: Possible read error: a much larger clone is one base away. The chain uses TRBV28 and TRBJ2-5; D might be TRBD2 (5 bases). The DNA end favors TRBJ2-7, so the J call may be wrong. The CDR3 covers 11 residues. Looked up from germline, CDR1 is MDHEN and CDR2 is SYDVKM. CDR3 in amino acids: CASSLDFEQYF. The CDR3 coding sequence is TGTGCCAGCAGTTTGGACTTCGAGCAGTACTTC.

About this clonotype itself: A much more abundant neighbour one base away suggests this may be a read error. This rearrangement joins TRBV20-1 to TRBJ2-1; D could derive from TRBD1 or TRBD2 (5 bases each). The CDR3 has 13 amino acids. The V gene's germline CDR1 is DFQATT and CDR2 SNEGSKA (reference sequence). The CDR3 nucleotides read TGCCGTGCTAGCCGGGACGGTTACAATGAGCAGTTCTTC. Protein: CRASRDGYNEQFF.

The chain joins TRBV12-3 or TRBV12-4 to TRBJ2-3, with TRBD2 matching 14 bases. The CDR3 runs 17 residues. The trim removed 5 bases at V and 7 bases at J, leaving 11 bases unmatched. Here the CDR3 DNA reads TGTGCCAGCAGTCCACGGGGGACTAGCGGGAGAGCAAATACGCAGTATTTT. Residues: CASSPRGTSGRANTQYF.

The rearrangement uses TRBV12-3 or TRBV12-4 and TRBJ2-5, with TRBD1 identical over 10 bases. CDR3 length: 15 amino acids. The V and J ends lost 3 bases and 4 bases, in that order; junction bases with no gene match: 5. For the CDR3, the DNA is TGTGCCAGCAGTTTCCCCGGGACAGGGGTAGAGACCCAGTACTTC. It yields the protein CASSFPGTGVETQYF.

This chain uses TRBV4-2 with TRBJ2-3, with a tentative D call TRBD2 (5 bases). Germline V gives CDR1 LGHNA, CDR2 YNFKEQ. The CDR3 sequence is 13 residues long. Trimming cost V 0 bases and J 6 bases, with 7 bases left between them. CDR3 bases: TGTGCCAGCAGCCAAGACCGGAGGGATACGCAGTATTTT. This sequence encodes CASSQDRRDTQYF.

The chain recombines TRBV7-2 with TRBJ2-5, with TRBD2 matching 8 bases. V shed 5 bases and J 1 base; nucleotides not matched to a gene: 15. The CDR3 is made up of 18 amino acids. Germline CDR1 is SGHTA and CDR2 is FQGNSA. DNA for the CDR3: TGTGCCAGCAGCCCCCGTTACGGGGGGGCCCTTGGCCAAGAGACCCAGTACTTC. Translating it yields CASSPRYGGALGQETQYF.

CDR3 in DNA: TGTGCCAGCTCACGGGGACAGGACGGTTACAATGAGCAGTACTTC. It codes for CASSRGQDGYNEQYF. The rearrangement links TRBV18 to TRBJ2-5; 8 bases are shared with TRBD1. Germline V gives CDR1 KGHSH, CDR2 LQKENI. This CDR3 comprises 15 residues. After removal of 4 bases from V and 11 bases from J, the junction contained 15 bases not matched to a gene.

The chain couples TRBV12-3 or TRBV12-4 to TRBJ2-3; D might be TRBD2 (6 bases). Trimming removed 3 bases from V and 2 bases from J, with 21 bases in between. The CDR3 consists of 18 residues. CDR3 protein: CASSLRPGRGPITDTQYF. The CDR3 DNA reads TGTGCCAGCAGTTTGAGGCCCGGGCGGGGCCCGATCACAGATACGCAGTATTTT.

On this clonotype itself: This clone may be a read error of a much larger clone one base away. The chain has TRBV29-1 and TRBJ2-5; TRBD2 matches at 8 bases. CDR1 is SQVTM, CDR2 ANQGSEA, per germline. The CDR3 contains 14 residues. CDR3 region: CSVTVGGVQEAQYF. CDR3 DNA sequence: TGCAGCGTAACAGTCGGGGGGGTCCAAGAGGCCCAGTACTTC. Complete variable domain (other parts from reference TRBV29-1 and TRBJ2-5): SAVISQKPSRDICQRGTSLTIQCQVDSQVTMMFWYRQQPGQSLTLIATANQGSEATYESGFVIDKFPISRPNLTFSTLTVSNMSPEDSSIYLCSVTVGGVQEAQYFGPGTRLLVL.